Each of the 19 T cell receptor beta chains below was sequenced from the same sample in a study of T cells in Graves' hyperthyroidism and ophthalmopathy. Amplification of TCR beta CDR3 regions was performed using RNA transcripts as template. During a first-round RT-PCR of the TCR CDR3, the HTBI primer set was used. TCRdb itself ran the multiplex PCR reads through MiXCR, one entry per CDR3 protein. The sample has some 500,000 distinct CDR3 sequences; approximately 15% are singletons. Input material: blood. These receptors were taken from a woman between 18 and 29 years old with Graves' hyperthyroidism.

This clonotype has at least ten counts. V is TRBV14 and J is TRBJ1-2; D is undetermined. The V end was cut by 1 base, the J end by 2 bases, with 11 bases between. Germline lookup yields CDR1 SGHDN and CDR2 FVKESK. CDR3 length equals 15 residues. The CDR3 bases are TGTGCCAGCAGCCAAGCCGCCGGAGCGAACTATGGCTACACCTTC. Protein sequence: CASSQAAGANYGYTF.

This clonotype was found many times. The V and J genes are TRBV10-3 and TRBJ2-2, with TRBD2 identical over 12 bases. Trimming cost V 6 bases and J 1 base; bases outside gene matches: 12. This CDR3 has 19 amino acids. The germline gives CDR1 ENHRY, CDR2 SYGVKD. The CDR3 spells CAIRRTGTSGHRNTGELFF. CDR3 DNA: TGTGCCATCAGAAGAACCGGGACTAGCGGGCATAGGAACACCGGGGAGCTGTTTTTT.

This chain connects TRBV12-3 or TRBV12-4 to TRBJ2-2; D gene uncertain. This CDR3 comprises 14 residues. V was pared by 1 base and J by 6 bases, with 9 bases between. The CDR3 DNA follows: TGTGCCAGCAGTTTAGGGCTTACGGCCGGGGAGCTGTTTTTT. Its protein is CASSLGLTAGELFF.

This clonotype was observed many times. V usage is TRBV7-9 and J usage is TRBJ1-1; tentatively, D is TRBD1 (6 bases). The CDR3 consists of 13 residues. V was shortened by 5 bases and J by 8 bases, with 15 bases between the two germline ends. The germline gives CDR1 SEHNR, CDR2 FQNEAQ (reference sequence). CDR3 nucleotides: TGTGCCAGCAGCGCGCAGGACAGAGTGGAAGCTTTCTTT. It translates to CASSAQDRVEAFF.

CDR3 sequence (DNA): TGCGCCAGCAGCGCAATATCACAGGCGACCGGGGAGCTGTTTTTT. Its protein is CASSAISQATGELFF. The V gene is TRBV5-1, the J gene TRBJ2-2; a possible D gene is TRBD1 (5 bases). The V and J ends lost 4 bases and 5 bases respectively, with 15 bases between them. This CDR3 spans 15 amino acids. Germline V CDR1 and CDR2: SGHRS, YFSETQ.

This clonotype appeared many times. The chain combines TRBV12-3 or TRBV12-4 with TRBJ1-4; TRBD1 aligns across 9 bases. The length of the CDR3 is 15 residues. V lost 7 bases and J lost 7; bases outside the gene matches: 10. CDR3 loop: CASTFPGQGREKLFF. The CDR3 coding sequence is TGTGCCAGCACCTTTCCGGGACAGGGCCGTGAAAAACTGTTTTTT.

In its sample, this clonotype was seen many times. The chain links TRBV6-5 to TRBJ2-7; 8 bases are shared with TRBD2. The CDR3 totals 16 residues. CDR1 is MNHEY and CDR2 is SVGAGI in the germline V gene. Unmatched junction bases numbered 10, after V lost 2 bases and J lost 4 bases. CDR3 nucleotides: TGTGCCAGCAGTTACGCGGGGGGCGGTTTCCCTTACGAGCAGTACTTC. This encodes CASSYAGGGFPYEQYF.

This clonotype has only a few counts. The chain carries TRBV19 and TRBJ1-1; D unresolved. Germline-derived CDR1 and CDR2 are LNHDA and SQIVND (reference sequence). With 10 bases removed from V and 7 bases from J, the gap between germline ends came to 10 bases. The CDR3 loop spans 10 amino acids. CDR3 DNA sequence: TGTGCCACCAAGGCGGGTGAAGCTTTCTTT. This translates into CATKAGEAFF.

This clonotype was seen many times. The rearrangement joins TRBV7-8 to TRBJ2-7; D may be TRBD1 (6 bases). Germline assignment: CDR1 SGHVS and CDR2 FQNEAQ. The V gene lost 3 bases and the J gene lost 2 bases, with 11 bases spanning the gap. The CDR3 sequence is 14 residues long. DNA for the CDR3: TGTGCCAGCAGCTTCCGGACAGCGCCCTACGAGCAGTACGTC. Protein sequence: CASSFRTAPYEQYV.

CDR3 coding DNA: TGTGCCAGCTGGGGACTAGCGGGTGAGCAGTACTTC. It codes for CASWGLAGEQYF. The chain employs TRBV28 and TRBJ2-7, with 12 bases lining up with TRBD2. Germline V gene data show CDR1 as MDHEN and CDR2 as SYDVKM. V gave up 8 bases and J gave up 7 bases; unmatched junction bases: 3. This CDR3 contains 12 residues.

This clonotype was counted between two and nine times. The rearrangement joins TRBV6-1 to TRBJ2-2; D gene uncertain. V gave up 5 bases and J gave up 0 bases, with 13 bases separating them. Germline V gene lookup returns CDR1 MNHNS and CDR2 SASEGT. The CDR3 runs 16 residues. CDR3 sequence reads: CASSYLGSSNTGELFF. CDR3 DNA: TGTGCCAGCAGTTATTTGGGCAGCTCGAACACCGGGGAGCTGTTTTTT.

The sample holds a few counts of this clonotype. CDR3 nucleotide sequence: TGTGCCAGCAGCCAATCGGTCACCGGGGAGCTGTTTTTT. Protein sequence: CASSQSVTGELFF. The V call is TRBV3-1, the J call TRBJ2-2; D is undetermined. This CDR3 is built from 13 residues. The ends were cut back, 2 bases at V and 4 bases at J, with 5 bases in the middle. Germline CDR1 LGHDT, CDR2 YNNKEL (reference sequence).

This clonotype was counted ten times or more. The chain has TRBV20-1 and TRBJ2-3; 13 bases are a match to TRBD2. The germline CDR1 and CDR2 sequences are DFQATT and SNEGSKA (reference sequence). The CDR3 runs 15 residues. V was pared by 5 bases and J by 1 base, with 3 bases of the junction left unmatched. CDR3: CSAVGLAGRTDTQYF. CDR3 coding DNA: TGCAGTGCTGTGGGACTAGCGGGACGCACAGATACGCAGTATTTT.

Ten or more counts support this clonotype. V and J are TRBV5-1 and TRBJ1-1; D possibly corresponds to TRBD1 (6 bases). Germline V CDR1 and CDR2: SGHRS, YFSETQ. Trimming took off 3 bases at V and 3 bases at J, with 12 bases between the two ends. This CDR3 region has 14 residues. CDR3 amino acids: CASSSGVGHTEAFF. In DNA, the CDR3 is TGCGCCAGCAGCTCAGGGGTTGGGCACACTGAAGCTTTCTTT. Full variable domain (rest looked up from reference TRBV5-1 and TRBJ1-1): KAGVTQTPRYLIKTRGQQVTLSCSPISGHRSVSWYQQTPGQGLQFLFEYFSETQRNKGNFPGRFSGRQFSNSRSEMNVSTLELGDSALYLCASSSGVGHTEAFFGQGTRLTVV.

This clonotype was detected many times. The V call is TRBV10-2, the J call TRBJ1-4, with D maybe TRBD1 (5 bases). The CDR3 consists of 14 residues. V was cut by 3 bases and J by 7 bases, with 12 bases left in between. CDR1 is WSHSY, CDR2 SAAADI, per germline. Here the CDR3 DNA reads TGCGCCAGCAGTGATTGGGGGAGGATTGAAAAACTGTTTTTT. Protein: CASSDWGRIEKLFF.

This clonotype was found many times. The CDR3 DNA reads as TGTGCCAGCAGCCCCCGCTGGCGGGACACGGCCTACGAGCAGTACGTC. As protein: CASSPRWRDTAYEQYV. The V gene is TRBV3-1, the J gene TRBJ2-7; tentatively, D is TRBD1 or TRBD2 (6 bases each). V lost 4 bases and J lost 2, with 18 bases in between. The V gene's germline CDR1 is LGHDT and CDR2 YNNKEL (reference sequence). This CDR3 spans 16 amino acids.

This clonotype was counted many times. V and J are TRBV10-1 and TRBJ2-1, with D maybe TRBD2 (5 bases). CDR1 is WNHNN, CDR2 SYGVQD, per germline (reference sequence). The CDR3 covers 13 residues. V lost 2 bases and J lost 6, with 8 bases in between. DNA for the CDR3: TGCGCCAGCAGTGAGATCCGGGGCAATGAGCAGTTCTTC. Residues: CASSEIRGNEQFF.

This clonotype was counted many times. This chain uses TRBV12-3 or TRBV12-4 with TRBJ1-2; TRBD1 might be the D (6 bases). Trimming removed 6 bases from V and 10 bases from J, with 18 bases in between. The length of the CDR3 is 13 residues. CDR3 DNA sequence: TGTGCCAGCAGCCCTTATGGGGGCGGGCCCTACACCTTC. Its translation: CASSPYGGGPYTF.

This clonotype appeared many times. The chain uses TRBV20-1 and TRBJ2-5; 9 nucleotides align to TRBD2. V was clipped by 5 bases and J by 4 bases; unmatched bases: 11. The CDR3 spans 15 residues. From germline, CDR1 is DFQATT and CDR2 SNEGSKA (reference sequence). CDR3 in amino acids: CSAPRGGAGGETQYF. DNA for the CDR3: TGCAGTGCTCCCCGTGGGGGAGCGGGGGGAGAGACCCAGTACTTC.